Sequencing of this TCR beta chain was carried out in a study of T cells in women clearing cervical HPV infection. The V gene end was trimmed by 2 bases and the J gene end by 3 bases; junction bases not matched to a gene: 6. The CDR3 totals 15 residues. Germline lookup yields CDR1 SGHTA and CDR2 FQGNSA. The protocol was immunoSEQ multiplex PCR, while the TCRdb copy is restricted to in-frame clones and leaves out a portion. The table lists 20,000 to 25,000 clones, with roughly 3.3% in the top ten. With regard to this clone: The read halts 3 residues ahead of the CDR3 end, with the missing end drawn from the germline J gene.

The chain employs TRBV7-2 and TRBJ1-2, with 7 bases lining up with TRBD1. The sample taken for sequencing was blood buffy coat. This TCR was recovered from a woman aged 18-69 years with a cervical HPV16 infection that either progressed to CIN3+ or cleared (not recorded which). This chain's CDR3 is CASSLKVGTDYGYTF. Incomplete CDR3 DNA: TGTGCCAGCAGCTTAAAGGTTGGGACAGACTATGGC.